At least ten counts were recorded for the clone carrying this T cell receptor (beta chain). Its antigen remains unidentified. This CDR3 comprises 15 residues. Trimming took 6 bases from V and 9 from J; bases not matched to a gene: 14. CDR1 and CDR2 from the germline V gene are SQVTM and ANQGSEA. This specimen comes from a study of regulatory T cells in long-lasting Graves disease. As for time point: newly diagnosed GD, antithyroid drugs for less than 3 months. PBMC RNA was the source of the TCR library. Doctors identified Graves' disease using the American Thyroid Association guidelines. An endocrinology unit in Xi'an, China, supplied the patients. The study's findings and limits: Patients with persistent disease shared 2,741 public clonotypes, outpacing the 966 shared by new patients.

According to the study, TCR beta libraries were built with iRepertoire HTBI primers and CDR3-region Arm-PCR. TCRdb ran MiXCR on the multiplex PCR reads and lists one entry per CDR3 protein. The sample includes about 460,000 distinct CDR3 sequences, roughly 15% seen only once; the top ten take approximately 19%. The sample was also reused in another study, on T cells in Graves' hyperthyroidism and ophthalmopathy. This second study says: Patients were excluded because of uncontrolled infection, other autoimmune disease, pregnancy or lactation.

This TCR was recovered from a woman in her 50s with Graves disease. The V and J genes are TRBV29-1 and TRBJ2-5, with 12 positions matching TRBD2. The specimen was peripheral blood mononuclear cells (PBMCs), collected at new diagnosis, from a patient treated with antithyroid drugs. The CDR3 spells CSVRTSGTIGSAQYF. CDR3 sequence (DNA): TGCAGCGTCAGGACTAGCGGGACCATAGGGTCGGCCCAGTACTTC.